One and the same sample provided the 25 T cell receptor beta chains below, sequenced in a study of OX40 agonist ivuxolimab in advanced cancers. The table came from immunoSEQ multiplex PCR; TCRdb's copy has only in-frame clones and leaves some out. The sample records tens of thousands of clones, 81% being singletons. The sample here was CD4+ or CD8+ T cells sorted from blood, taken in a trial of the OX40 agonist ivuxolimab. The receptors were gathered from an adult with an advanced solid tumor such as melanoma, head and neck, liver or kidney cancer.

J is TRBJ2-7 and V is TRBV9, with D maybe TRBD2 (6 bases). Trimming left V 8 bases short and J 0 bases short, with 15 bases between. Germline V gene lookup returns CDR1 SGDLS and CDR2 YYNGEE. This CDR3 region has 14 residues. DNA for the CDR3: TGTGCCAGTTCCCCGGGACTCCTCTCCTACGAGCAGTACTTC. Its translation: CASSPGLLSYEQYF.

This chain joins TRBV20-1 and TRBJ1-2; D remains ambiguous. The CDR3 spans 10 residues. CDR1 and CDR2 from the germline V gene are DFQATT and SNEGSKA (reference sequence). V lost 0 bases and J lost 10, with 6 bases in between. The CDR3 here is CSAREGFYTF. The CDR3 DNA sequence: TGCAGTGCTAGAGAGGGTTTCTACACCTTC.

V gene TRBV6-6 combines with J gene TRBJ2-3; D call uncertain. Per germline, CDR1 MNHNY and CDR2 SVGAGI (reference sequence). V shed 6 bases and J shed 5 bases, with 9 bases lying between them. This CDR3 comprises 12 residues. CDR3 sequence reads: CASRRPGDTQYF. In DNA, the CDR3 is TGTGCCAGCAGGCGGCCGGGAGATACGCAGTATTTT.

The genes are TRBV27 and TRBJ2-7; 8 nucleotides align to TRBD1. V lost 4 bases and J lost 2; bases outside the gene matches: 4. Germline V CDR1 and CDR2: MNHEY, SMNVEV (reference sequence). The CDR3 runs 14 residues. The CDR3 bases are TGTGCCAGCAGTTCCGCGGACAGGGCCTACGAGCAGTACTTC. Translating gives CASSSADRAYEQYF.

This clone showed up just once. The gene calls are TRBV25-1 and TRBJ2-7; 7 nucleotides line up with TRBD1. Trimming at V came to 8 bases and at J to 8 bases, leaving 9 bases not matched to a gene. Germline loops: CDR1 MGHDK, CDR2 SYGVNS. This CDR3 has 12 residues. CDR3 residues: CASLDRVSQQYF. The CDR3 DNA sequence: TGTGCCAGCTTAGACAGGGTATCGCAGCAGTACTTC.

The chain carries TRBV30 and TRBJ1-5, with TRBD1 matching 7 bases. V shed 3 bases and J 7 bases; nucleotides not matched to a gene: 6. Germline V lookup: CDR1 GTSNPN, CDR2 SVGIG (reference sequence). The length of the CDR3 is 13 residues. Written as DNA, the CDR3 is TGTGCCTGGAGCGCGGCAGGGGGGCAGCCCCAGCATTTT. Translated: CAWSAAGGQPQHF.

The V call is TRBV2, the J call TRBJ2-2; D is possibly TRBD2 (5 bases). The CDR3 loop spans 15 amino acids. Trimming removed 2 bases at V and 4 bases at J, with 11 bases between. The germline CDR1 and CDR2 sequences are SNHLY and FYNNEI. The CDR3 nucleotides are TGTGCCAGCAGTGAAACCGACGGAGGCACCGGGGAGCTGTTTTTT. Protein product: CASSETDGGTGELFF.

The chain couples TRBV9 to TRBJ2-7; D is ambiguous. CDR1 and CDR2 from the germline V gene are SGDLS and YYNGEE. The CDR3 is 14 amino acids. Trimming shortened V by 0 bases and J by 0 bases, and 7 bases separated the two germline ends. CDR3 region: CASSVAAVSYEQYF. The CDR3 DNA reads TGTGCCAGCAGCGTAGCAGCAGTCTCCTACGAGCAGTACTTC. Based on the CDR3 plus reference TRBV9 and TRBJ2-7, the full variable domain is DSGVTQTPKHLITATGQRVTLRCSPRSGDLSVYWYQQSLDQGLQFLIQYYNGEERAKGNILERFSAQQFPDLHSELNLSSLELGDSALYFCASSVAAVSYEQYFGPGTRLTVT.

This chain joins TRBV11-2 and TRBJ1-6; perhaps TRBD1 as D (5 bases). Between the trimmed V and J ends, which lost 2 bases and 10 bases, there was a span of 18 bases. The CDR3 consists of 16 residues. Germline V lookup: CDR1 SGHAT, CDR2 FQNNGV. The CDR3 sequence is CASSLLPGRGPSPLHF. CDR3 nucleotides: TGTGCCAGCAGCTTACTACCGGGGCGCGGACCCTCACCCCTCCACTTT.

This chain links TRBV5-1 with TRBJ2-7; no clear D gene. The germline V gene encodes CDR1 SGHRS and CDR2 YFSETQ. V shed 0 bases and J shed 1 base, with 8 bases lying between them. The CDR3 is 14 amino acids. In DNA form, the CDR3 reads TGCGCCAGCAGCTTGGAGTTGAGTTCCTACGAGCAGTACTTC. Its translation: CASSLELSSYEQYF.

The J gene is TRBJ1-1, the V gene TRBV11-1, with D unresolved. This CDR3 spans 13 amino acids. The germline V gene encodes CDR1 SGHAT and CDR2 FQDESV (reference sequence). Trimming pared 2 bases from V and 2 bases from J, leaving 6 bases between. The CDR3 DNA follows: TGTGCCAGCAGCTTAAAAACAAACACTGAAGCTTTCTTT. Encoded protein: CASSLKTNTEAFF.

The V call is TRBV28, the J call TRBJ2-4; 8 bases agree with TRBD2. CDR1 and CDR2 from the germline V gene are MDHEN and SYDVKM. This CDR3 is 12 amino acids long. Trimming removed 5 bases from V and 7 bases from J; junction bases left unmatched: 1. The CDR3 sequence: CASSPGGNIQYF. CDR3 bases: TGTGCCAGCAGTCCGGGAGGGAACATTCAGTACTTC.

The CDR3 sequence is CASSLNPGQLSGYTF. DNA for the CDR3: TGTGCCAGCAGCTTAAATCCGGGACAGCTCTCTGGCTACACCTTC. The V call is TRBV7-3, the J call TRBJ1-2; 7 nucleotides align to TRBD1. V shed 1 base, J shed 7 bases, and the junction held 9 bases outside the gene matches. Germline CDR1 SGHTA, CDR2 FQGTGA. This CDR3 comprises 15 residues.

The V and J genes are TRBV6-6 and TRBJ2-7; 9 nucleotides match TRBD1. CDR1 MNHNY and CDR2 SVGAGI come from the germline V gene (reference sequence). CDR3 length equals 15 residues. After removal of 2 bases from V and 3 bases from J, the junction contained 5 bases not matched to a gene. CDR3 sequence: CASSYKGQGLYEQYF. The CDR3 nucleotides are TGTGCCAGCAGTTACAAGGGACAGGGCCTCTACGAGCAGTACTTC.

The V call is TRBV6-5, the J call TRBJ2-7; D is undetermined. V was pared by 3 bases and J by 9 bases, with 18 bases between. Germline CDR1 MNHEY, CDR2 SVGAGI. CDR3 length: 14 residues. The CDR3 DNA reads TGTGCCAGCAGTTATGGGCGGCCGGAGAATGGGCAGTACTTC. Protein: CASSYGRPENGQYF.

The V call is TRBV7-2, the J call TRBJ2-2; 7 positions match TRBD2. The CDR3 covers 15 residues. V was clipped by 5 bases and J by 0 bases; unmatched bases: 3. From germline, CDR1 is SGHTA and CDR2 FQGNSA. CDR3: CASSRGLTNTGELFF. The CDR3 coding sequence is TGTGCCAGCAGCAGGGGACTAACGAACACCGGGGAGCTGTTTTTT.

This chain uses TRBV5-5 with TRBJ2-3, with 13 bases lining up with TRBD2. The germline V gene encodes CDR1 SGHKS and CDR2 YYEKEE (reference sequence). The CDR3 is made up of 16 amino acids. With V trimmed by 0 bases and J by 3 bases, 1 base remained unmatched. The CDR3 loop reads CASSLGGLAGTDTQYF. DNA of the CDR3: TGTGCCAGCAGCTTGGGGGGACTAGCGGGGACAGATACGCAGTATTTT.

The chain recombines TRBV30 with TRBJ1-1; 7 nucleotides match TRBD1. Looked up from germline, CDR1 is GTSNPN and CDR2 is SVGIG (reference sequence). V shed 5 bases, J shed 1 base, and the junction held 10 bases outside the gene matches. The CDR3 length is 15 residues. CDR3 protein: CAWDRWDSPNTEAFF. CDR3 DNA sequence: TGTGCCTGGGACCGCTGGGACAGCCCGAACACTGAAGCTTTCTTT.

Regarding this clone: Distinct nucleotide sequences in the sample also encode this CDR3. CDR3: CASSLSGNTIYF. The CDR3 DNA sequence: TGTGCCAGCAGCTTGTCTGGAAACACCATATATTTT. The chain joins TRBV5-8 to TRBJ1-3; D not resolved. The CDR3 runs 12 residues. The V end was cut by 1 base, the J end by 1 base, with 0 bases between. Looked up from germline, CDR1 is SGHTS and CDR2 is YDEGEE.

The chain recombines TRBV6-5 with TRBJ2-3; 7 nucleotides align to TRBD2. This CDR3 is 15 amino acids long. Germline-derived CDR1 and CDR2 are MNHEY and SVGAGI. The junction had 6 bases not matched to a gene; V was cut back by 5 bases and J by 1 base. The CDR3 here is CASSRAGSGTDTQYF. DNA of the CDR3: TGTGCCAGCAGTAGAGCGGGGTCTGGCACAGATACGCAGTATTTT.

This clone was seen a handful of times. The rearrangement joins TRBV10-3 to TRBJ2-7; 8 bases fit TRBD1. The CDR3 consists of 13 residues. With V trimmed by 10 bases and J by 2 bases, 7 bases remained unmatched. Germline V gene data show CDR1 as ENHRY and CDR2 as SYGVKD. CDR3 in amino acids: CATGRQGTYEQYF. The CDR3 bases are TGTGCCACCGGTCGACAGGGGACCTACGAGCAGTACTTC.

This chain connects TRBV7-8 to TRBJ2-3; no firm D call. The V and J ends lost 1 base and 6 bases respectively, with 11 bases between them. Germline assignment: CDR1 SGHVS and CDR2 FQNEAQ. The CDR3 contains 14 residues. The CDR3 region has the DNA TGTGCCAGCAGCTTAGGCGGTCGGTTGGATACGCAGTATTTT. It yields the protein CASSLGGRLDTQYF.

The chain joins TRBV6-4 to TRBJ2-1; D call uncertain. The CDR3 totals 13 residues. CDR1 MRHNA and CDR2 SNTAGT come from the germline V gene. With 6 bases removed from V and 1 base from J, the gap between germline ends came to 7 bases. The CDR3 region has the DNA TGTGCCAGCAGGGCTGATTCCTACAATGAGCAGTTCTTC. Amino acids: CASRADSYNEQFF.

The chain couples TRBV19 to TRBJ2-1; 9 bases fit TRBD1. The CDR3 sequence is 15 residues long. Per the germline V gene, CDR1 is LNHDA and CDR2 is SQIVND (reference sequence). V lost 6 bases to trimming and J lost 3 bases; unmatched junction nucleotides: 6. CDR3 sequence reads: CASREDRGLYNEQFF. Written as DNA, the CDR3 is TGTGCCAGTAGAGAGGACAGGGGCCTCTACAATGAGCAGTTCTTC.

This chain links TRBV4-3 with TRBJ1-2; TRBD1 agrees at 7 bases. Germline V gives CDR1 LGHNA, CDR2 YSLEER. This CDR3 is built from 18 residues. The V and J ends lost 0 bases and 5 bases, in that order; junction bases with no gene match: 15. The CDR3 spells CASSQDLRGTVGKYGYTF. DNA for the CDR3: TGCGCCAGCAGCCAAGACCTACGAGGGACAGTTGGAAAATATGGCTACACCTTC.